The rows below give T cell receptor beta chains drawn from one sample of a study of blood T cell repertoires in COVID-19. Some clones are missing from TCRdb's copy, which holds only in-frame ones; the method was immunoSEQ multiplex PCR. This table holds some 200,000 clones, 80% to 90% found once. The sample taken for sequencing was peripheral blood. These receptors all come from a woman older than 75 with COVID-19, enrolled during active disease. Both conserved end residues are part of each CDR3. The D gene is left open where the match is weak. Rows give clone size only sometimes, using once, few, many, or a class for an expanded clone.

length,size,D,J,V,CDR3,DNA
12,.,.,TRBJ2-7,TRBV10-3,CAIGPGIYEQYF,TGTGCCATCGGACCGGGGATCTACGAGCAGTACTTC
18,.,TRBD1,TRBJ1-2,TRBV7-9,CASSFTGGTGSGDYGYTF,TGTGCCAGCAGCTTTACTGGCGGGACAGGAAGTGGAGACTATGGCTACACCTTC
15,.,TRBD1,TRBJ2-5,TRBV6-5,CASSQLPDRPGAQYF,TGTGCCAGCAGTCAACTACCGGACAGGCCCGGGGCCCAGTACTTC
13,.,.,TRBJ2-3,TRBV6-4,CASSLSVVDTQYF,TGTGCCAGCAGTCTGAGCGTGGTTGATACGCAGTATTTT
12,.,TRBD1,TRBJ1-1,TRBV9,CASSAGDREAFF,TGTGCCAGCAGCGCGGGGGACAGAGAAGCTTTCTTT
16,.,TRBD2,TRBJ2-7,TRBV7-2,CASSTSAGGGAYEQYF,TGTGCCAGCAGCACGTCCGCGGGCGGGGGGGCTTACGAGCAGTACTTC
15,.,TRBD1,TRBJ1-2,TRBV3-1/TRBV3-2,CASSHFGQGGYGYTF,TGTGCCAGCAGCCACTTCGGACAGGGCGGCTATGGCTACACCTTC
15,.,TRBD1,TRBJ2-5,TRBV4-1,CASSQDPDRVETQYF,TGCGCCAGCAGCCAAGACCCGGACAGGGTCGAGACCCAGTACTTC
12,once,.,TRBJ1-4,TRBV29-1,CSGQTGSEKLFF,TGCAGCGGCCAAACAGGAAGTGAAAAACTGTTTTTT
14,.,.,TRBJ2-2,TRBV3-1/TRBV3-2,CASRSTTSTGELFF,TGTGCCAGCAGATCGACTACAAGCACCGGGGAGCTGTTTTTT
13,once,.,TRBJ1-1,TRBV30,CAWSVEGVTEAFF,TGTGCCTGGAGTGTCGAGGGGGTGACTGAAGCTTTCTTT
13,.,.,TRBJ1-2,TRBV12-3/TRBV12-4,CASSSDSYYGYTF,TGTGCCAGCAGTTCGGACAGCTACTATGGCTACACCTTC
15,.,TRBD2,TRBJ2-2,TRBV6-2/TRBV6-3,CASSSRGEVTGELFF,TGTGCCAGCAGTTCCCGGGGGGAGGTGACCGGGGAGCTGTTTTTT
14,.,TRBD1,TRBJ1-1,TRBV2,CASSEARQGTEAFF,TGTGCCAGCAGTGAGGCCAGACAGGGCACTGAAGCTTTCTTT
13,.,.,TRBJ1-2,TRBV3-1/TRBV3-2,CASSLQARGGYTF,TGTGCCAGCAGCCTACAGGCTAGGGGTGGCTACACCTTC
16,.,TRBD2,TRBJ2-3,TRBV10-1,CASSGTSGASTDTQYF,TGCGCCAGCAGTGGGACTAGCGGGGCTAGCACAGATACGCAGTATTTT
15,.,.,TRBJ2-5,TRBV7-9,CASSLQPAGQETQYF,TGTGCCAGCAGCTTACAGCCGGCAGGACAAGAGACCCAGTACTTC
15,.,TRBD2,TRBJ2-2,TRBV14,CASSRGLALTGELFF,TGTGCCAGCAGCCGGGGACTAGCCCTGACCGGGGAGCTGTTTTTT
16,.,.,TRBJ2-1,TRBV20-1,CSASPGSSKQGNEQFF,TGCAGTGCTAGTCCCGGCTCCAGCAAACAGGGAAATGAGCAGTTCTTC
13,.,.,TRBJ1-6,TRBV23-1,CASSRRDNSPLHF,TGCGCCAGCAGTCGGAGGGATAATTCACCCCTCCACTTT
18,.,TRBD1,TRBJ2-1,TRBV10-1,CASSGFSTPGTGYNEQFF,TGCGCCAGCAGTGGGTTTAGCACTCCCGGGACAGGGTACAATGAGCAGTTCTTC
15,.,TRBD1,TRBJ2-1,TRBV18,CASSPGQGGYNEQFF,TGTGCCAGCTCGCCGGGACAGGGAGGTTACAATGAGCAGTTCTTC
13,.,.,TRBJ2-1,TRBV6-5,CASNSVPRGEQFF,TGTGCCAGCAATAGCGTCCCCCGGGGTGAGCAGTTCTTC
15,.,TRBD1,TRBJ1-2,TRBV7-2,CASSLSATGGYGYTF,TGTGCCAGCAGCTTATCGGCGACAGGGGGCTATGGCTACACCTTC
13,.,.,TRBJ2-1,TRBV19,CASIGVGLNEQFF,TGTGCCAGTATTGGAGTGGGGCTTAATGAGCAGTTCTTC
13,.,.,TRBJ2-5,TRBV6-4,CASSRGIWETQYF,TGTGCCAGCAGTCGGGGGATTTGGGAGACCCAGTACTTC
15,.,.,TRBJ2-6,TRBV5-1,CASSLVPRGANVLTF,TGCGCCAGCAGTCTAGTCCCTCGTGGGGCCAACGTCCTGACTTTC
15,.,TRBD1,TRBJ1-4,TRBV28,CASRPGTGSGEKLFF,TGTGCCAGCAGACCCGGGACAGGGTCTGGAGAAAAACTGTTTTTT
15,.,.,TRBJ2-3,TRBV6-5,CASSYSTARTDTQYF,TGTGCCAGCAGTTATTCGACAGCCCGTACAGATACGCAGTATTTT
17,.,TRBD2,TRBJ2-7,TRBV18,CASSPTLLAGGTYEQYF,TGTGCCAGCTCACCAACACTACTAGCGGGGGGCACCTACGAGCAGTACTTC
15,.,TRBD1,TRBJ2-5,TRBV5-1,CASSWAGTGGETQYF,TGCGCCAGCAGCTGGGCCGGGACAGGGGGAGAGACCCAGTACTTC
13,.,TRBD1,TRBJ1-1,TRBV6-4,CARRTGMNTEAFF,TGTGCCAGAAGGACAGGAATGAACACTGAAGCTTTCTTT
15,.,.,TRBJ2-1,TRBV24-1,CATSDEQLPYNEQFF,TGTGCCACCAGTGATGAACAGCTCCCCTACAATGAGCAGTTCTTC
16,.,TRBD1,TRBJ1-3,TRBV27,CASSLTGQTSGNTIYF,TGTGCCAGCAGTTTAACGGGACAGACCTCTGGAAACACCATATATTTT
14,few,.,TRBJ1-2,TRBV5-4,CASSTFQGSNGYTF,TGTGCCAGCAGCACCTTCCAGGGGAGCAATGGCTACACCTTC
18,.,TRBD2,TRBJ2-1,TRBV23-1,CASSGLAGNSSHYNEQFF,TGCGCCAGCAGCGGACTAGCGGGGAACTCGAGCCACTACAATGAGCAGTTCTTC
16,.,TRBD2,TRBJ2-3,TRBV5-4,CASRSSGGTSTDTQYF,TGTGCCAGCAGGTCTAGCGGGGGGACTAGCACAGATACGCAGTATTTT
16,.,TRBD2,TRBJ2-5,TRBV5-1,CASSLFSAGEQETQYF,TGCGCCAGCAGCTTGTTTTCAGCGGGGGAGCAAGAGACCCAGTACTTC
13,.,.,TRBJ2-3,TRBV29-1,CSGEAGATDTQYF,TGCAGCGGGGAGGCAGGAGCCACAGATACGCAGTATTTT
15,.,TRBD1,TRBJ1-5,TRBV19,CASSRETGYNQPQHF,TGTGCCAGTAGTAGGGAGACAGGGTACAATCAGCCCCAGCATTTT
16,.,TRBD1,TRBJ2-5,TRBV10-3,CAISESGTGAQETQYF,TGTGCCATCAGTGAGTCCGGGACAGGGGCTCAAGAGACCCAGTACTTC
13,.,TRBD1,TRBJ1-1,TRBV19,CASSIPGQGPAFF,TGTGCCAGTAGTATTCCGGGACAGGGCCCAGCTTTCTTT
16,.,TRBD2,TRBJ2-3,TRBV18,CASSPPGLGAADTQYF,TGTGCCAGCTCACCACCGGGACTAGGGGCCGCAGATACGCAGTATTTT
16,many,TRBD2,TRBJ2-5,TRBV2,CASRRHTGGSEETQYF,TGTGCCAGCAGGCGCCACACGGGGGGTTCGGAAGAGACCCAGTACTTC
18,once,TRBD2,TRBJ2-2,TRBV7-3,CASSSQPSGGLNTGELFF,TGTGCCAGCAGCTCCCAACCTAGCGGGGGCCTAAACACCGGGGAGCTGTTTTTT